This is a list of T cell receptor beta chains from one sample in a study of blood T cell repertoires in COVID-19. The protocol was immunoSEQ multiplex PCR, while the TCRdb copy is restricted to in-frame clones and leaves out a portion. The table has about 130,000 clones, around 78% seen once. What was sequenced was peripheral blood. These receptors were obtained from a human donor in a cohort sampled during active COVID-19. The CDR3 runs from the conserved cysteine through the conserved F or W. D genes are given only for firm matches. Part of the rows lack a size; the others show once, few, many or a class for expanded clones.

j_gene: TRBJ1-1
abundance: -
v_gene: TRBV6-4
d_gene: -
CDR3aa: CASSQTGPSGAFF
CDR3nt: TGTGCCAGCAGTCAAACTGGGCCCTCTGGAGCTTTCTTT

j_gene: TRBJ1-6
abundance: -
v_gene: TRBV7-6
d_gene: -
CDR3aa: CASSLEGGSSPGSPLHF
CDR3nt: TGTGCCAGCAGCTTAGAAGGGGGAAGTAGTCCTGGATCACCCCTCCACTTT

j_gene: TRBJ2-5
abundance: -
v_gene: TRBV7-2
d_gene: TRBD2
CDR3aa: CASSLAKRGGAQYF
CDR3nt: TGTGCCAGCAGCTTAGCCAAGCGGGGGGGGGCCCAGTACTTC

j_gene: TRBJ2-3
abundance: -
v_gene: TRBV19
d_gene: TRBD2
CDR3aa: CASRATSGVGTDTQYF
CDR3nt: TGTGCCAGTAGGGCAACTAGCGGGGTGGGGACAGATACGCAGTATTTT

j_gene: TRBJ1-1
abundance: -
v_gene: TRBV3-1/TRBV3-2
d_gene: -
CDR3aa: CASSHFRGNTEAFF
CDR3nt: TGTGCCAGCAGCCACTTTCGGGGGAACACTGAAGCTTTCTTT

j_gene: TRBJ1-2
abundance: -
v_gene: TRBV3-1/TRBV3-2
d_gene: -
CDR3aa: CASSQEQGYTF
CDR3nt: TGTGCCAGCAGCCAAGAGCAGGGCTACACCTTC

j_gene: TRBJ2-2
abundance: -
v_gene: TRBV7-9
d_gene: -
CDR3aa: CASPFQADANTGELFF
CDR3nt: TGTGCCAGCCCCTTTCAGGCAGATGCGAACACCGGGGAGCTGTTTTTT

j_gene: TRBJ2-7
abundance: -
v_gene: TRBV29-1
d_gene: -
CDR3aa: CSVEGGGGYEQYF
CDR3nt: TGCAGCGTTGAAGGAGGAGGTGGCTACGAGCAGTACTTC

j_gene: TRBJ2-2
abundance: -
v_gene: TRBV7-6
d_gene: TRBD1
CDR3aa: CASSFLTGGIGELFF
CDR3nt: TGTGCCAGCAGCTTTTTGACAGGGGGTATCGGGGAGCTGTTTTTT

j_gene: TRBJ2-7
abundance: -
v_gene: TRBV28
d_gene: -
CDR3aa: CASSLVRGHEQYF
CDR3nt: TGTGCCAGCAGTTTGGTCAGGGGCCACGAGCAGTACTTC

j_gene: TRBJ1-2
abundance: -
v_gene: TRBV7-2
d_gene: -
CDR3aa: CASSSTLYGYTF
CDR3nt: TGTGCCAGCAGCTCAACTCTCTATGGCTACACCTTC

j_gene: TRBJ2-5
abundance: -
v_gene: TRBV7-2
d_gene: -
CDR3aa: CASSVQGGETQYF
CDR3nt: TGTGCCAGCAGCGTCCAGGGAGGCGAGACCCAGTACTTC

j_gene: TRBJ1-1
abundance: -
v_gene: TRBV23-1
d_gene: -
CDR3aa: CASSQSGVGTEAFF
CDR3nt: TGCGCCAGCAGTCAATCAGGGGTTGGGACTGAAGCTTTCTTT

j_gene: TRBJ1-2
abundance: few
v_gene: TRBV3-1/TRBV3-2
d_gene: -
CDR3aa: CASSEGRSGYGYTF
CDR3nt: TGTGCCAGCAGCGAAGGACGGAGCGGCTATGGCTACACCTTC

j_gene: TRBJ2-6
abundance: -
v_gene: TRBV13
d_gene: -
CDR3aa: CASSPNPDRPLTGANVLTF
CDR3nt: TGTGCCAGCAGTCCTAATCCTGACAGGCCACTAACTGGGGCCAACGTCCTGACTTTC

j_gene: TRBJ2-5
abundance: -
v_gene: TRBV14
d_gene: -
CDR3aa: CASSQALQVGETQYF
CDR3nt: TGTGCCAGCAGCCAAGCCTTACAGGTCGGGGAGACCCAGTACTTC

j_gene: TRBJ2-1
abundance: -
v_gene: TRBV10-3
d_gene: -
CDR3aa: CAINPGGVVSKFF
CDR3nt: TGTGCCATCAACCCCGGAGGGGTCGTAAGCAAGTTCTTC

j_gene: TRBJ1-4
abundance: -
v_gene: TRBV19
d_gene: -
CDR3aa: CASSPLDWGEKLFF
CDR3nt: TGTGCCAGTAGTCCCTTGGACTGGGGTGAAAAACTGTTTTTT

j_gene: TRBJ2-7
abundance: -
v_gene: TRBV28
d_gene: TRBD2
CDR3aa: CASSLLAGGPYEQYF
CDR3nt: TGTGCCAGCAGTTTACTAGCGGGGGGGCCCTACGAGCAGTACTTC

j_gene: TRBJ1-6
abundance: medium-sized
v_gene: TRBV5-1
d_gene: -
CDR3aa: CASSLASEGQGSSYNSPLHF
CDR3nt: TGCGCCAGCAGCTTGGCCTCGGAGGGGCAGGGAAGTTCCTATAATTCACCCCTCCACTTT

j_gene: TRBJ1-5
abundance: few
v_gene: TRBV6-4
d_gene: -
CDR3aa: CASSYDSNQPQHF
CDR3nt: TGTGCCAGCAGCTACGATAGCAATCAGCCCCAGCATTTT

j_gene: TRBJ1-4
abundance: -
v_gene: TRBV29-1
d_gene: TRBD1
CDR3aa: CSVAGPGQGKEKLFF
CDR3nt: TGCAGCGTTGCGGGGCCGGGACAGGGGAAAGAAAAACTGTTTTTT

j_gene: TRBJ1-1
abundance: once
v_gene: TRBV10-3
d_gene: -
CDR3aa: CAIRGQALNTEAFF
CDR3nt: TGTGCCATCAGGGGTCAGGCCCTGAACACTGAAGCTTTCTTT

j_gene: TRBJ2-7
abundance: -
v_gene: TRBV29-1
d_gene: TRBD1
CDR3aa: CSVEGPGTDYEQYF
CDR3nt: TGCAGCGTTGAGGGTCCCGGGACAGACTACGAGCAGTACTTC

j_gene: TRBJ2-7
abundance: once
v_gene: TRBV10-3
d_gene: -
CDR3aa: CAISDPQGRFYEQYF
CDR3nt: TGTGCCATCAGTGACCCACAGGGACGGTTTTACGAGCAGTACTTC

j_gene: TRBJ2-6
abundance: -
v_gene: TRBV6-1
d_gene: -
CDR3aa: CASSAFMSSGANVLTF
CDR3nt: TGTGCCAGCAGTGCCTTTATGTCCTCTGGGGCCAACGTCCTGACTTTC

j_gene: TRBJ1-6
abundance: -
v_gene: TRBV30
d_gene: -
CDR3aa: CAWSGGTSGSPLHF
CDR3nt: TGTGCCTGGAGTGGAGGGACATCAGGATCACCCCTCCACTTT

j_gene: TRBJ1-6
abundance: -
v_gene: TRBV5-1
d_gene: -
CDR3aa: CASSLAGGDRSPLHF
CDR3nt: TGCGCCAGCAGCTTGGCCGGGGGAGATCGTTCACCCCTCCACTTT

j_gene: TRBJ1-6
abundance: -
v_gene: TRBV12-3/TRBV12-4
d_gene: TRBD1
CDR3aa: CASRQGLNSPLHF
CDR3nt: TGTGCCAGCAGACAGGGGCTCAATTCACCCCTCCACTTT

j_gene: TRBJ2-1
abundance: -
v_gene: TRBV5-5
d_gene: TRBD1
CDR3aa: CASSLQGQGKQFF
CDR3nt: TGTGCCAGCAGCTTGCAGGGACAGGGGAAGCAGTTCTTC

j_gene: TRBJ1-1
abundance: -
v_gene: TRBV19
d_gene: TRBD1
CDR3aa: CASSISGTANTEAFF
CDR3nt: TGTGCCAGTAGTATATCCGGGACAGCGAACACTGAAGCTTTCTTT

j_gene: TRBJ2-1
abundance: few
v_gene: TRBV28
d_gene: TRBD2
CDR3aa: CASSFPTSSLSYNEQFF
CDR3nt: TGTGCCAGCAGTTTCCCGACTAGCTCCCTTTCCTACAATGAGCAGTTCTTC

j_gene: TRBJ2-5
abundance: once
v_gene: TRBV4-2
d_gene: TRBD2
CDR3aa: CASSQIGGGRQETQYF
CDR3nt: TGTGCCAGCAGCCAAATCGGGGGGGGGCGTCAGGAGACCCAGTACTTC

j_gene: TRBJ1-2
abundance: -
v_gene: TRBV30
d_gene: TRBD1
CDR3aa: CAWTQGGTYGYTF
CDR3nt: TGTGCCTGGACACAGGGGGGGACCTATGGCTACACCTTC

j_gene: TRBJ1-1
abundance: -
v_gene: TRBV5-1
d_gene: -
CDR3aa: CASNPRATADSEAFF
CDR3nt: TGCGCCAGCAATCCAAGAGCGACGGCTGACTCTGAAGCTTTCTTT

j_gene: TRBJ2-7
abundance: -
v_gene: TRBV11-2
d_gene: -
CDR3aa: CASSFGLGGEQYF
CDR3nt: TGTGCCAGCAGCTTCGGGCTAGGGGGCGAGCAGTACTTC

j_gene: TRBJ2-1
abundance: -
v_gene: TRBV3-1/TRBV3-2
d_gene: TRBD2
CDR3aa: CASSPLATSGGVWNEQFF
CDR3nt: TGTGCCAGCAGCCCCTTGGCAACTAGCGGGGGGGTTTGGAATGAGCAGTTCTTC

j_gene: TRBJ2-1
abundance: -
v_gene: TRBV9
d_gene: -
CDR3aa: CASSPRTGRAAGGYNEQFF
CDR3nt: TGTGCCAGCAGCCCCCGGACAGGGAGGGCAGCGGGGGGCTACAATGAGCAGTTCTTC

j_gene: TRBJ2-3
abundance: -
v_gene: TRBV27
d_gene: TRBD1
CDR3aa: CASSPRDRGSADTQYF
CDR3nt: TGTGCCAGCAGTCCCCGGGACAGGGGTTCGGCAGATACGCAGTATTTT

j_gene: TRBJ1-1
abundance: -
v_gene: TRBV5-8
d_gene: -
CDR3aa: CASSLPVGLGTEAFF
CDR3nt: TGTGCCAGCAGCTTGCCGGTCGGACTGGGGACTGAAGCTTTCTTT

j_gene: TRBJ2-4
abundance: once
v_gene: TRBV3-1/TRBV3-2
d_gene: -
CDR3aa: CASSQAGENIQYF
CDR3nt: TGTGCCAGCAGCCAAGCAGGGGAGAACATTCAGTACTTC

j_gene: TRBJ2-3
abundance: -
v_gene: TRBV6-1
d_gene: TRBD2
CDR3aa: CASSELAGTDTQYF
CDR3nt: TGTGCCAGCAGTGAACTAGCGGGTACAGATACGCAGTATTTT

j_gene: TRBJ1-3
abundance: -
v_gene: TRBV7-9
d_gene: -
CDR3aa: CASSPDSGNTIYF
CDR3nt: TGTGCCAGCAGCCCAGACAGCGGAAACACCATATATTTT

j_gene: TRBJ1-1
abundance: few
v_gene: TRBV19
d_gene: TRBD1
CDR3aa: CASSTGQGAAAFF
CDR3nt: TGTGCCAGTAGTACGGGACAGGGAGCGGCGGCTTTCTTT

j_gene: TRBJ1-2
abundance: -
v_gene: TRBV27
d_gene: -
CDR3aa: CASSREASYGYTF
CDR3nt: TGTGCCAGCAGTCGGGAAGCCAGCTATGGCTACACCTTC

j_gene: TRBJ2-1
abundance: -
v_gene: TRBV14
d_gene: -
CDR3aa: CASSPFTGRGSYSYNEQFF
CDR3nt: TGTGCCAGCAGCCCTTTTACAGGGAGGGGATCGTACTCCTACAATGAGCAGTTCTTC

j_gene: TRBJ1-4
abundance: once
v_gene: TRBV7-8
d_gene: TRBD1
CDR3aa: CASRLRGTGPEKLFF
CDR3nt: TGTGCCAGCCGACTTCGGGGGACAGGGCCGGAAAAACTGTTTTTT

j_gene: TRBJ1-2
abundance: -
v_gene: TRBV19
d_gene: TRBD1
CDR3aa: CASSRADRGDYGYTF
CDR3nt: TGTGCCAGTAGTCGGGCAGACAGGGGAGACTATGGCTACACCTTC

j_gene: TRBJ1-4
abundance: -
v_gene: TRBV3-1/TRBV3-2
d_gene: TRBD1
CDR3aa: CASREGAGAGKLFF
CDR3nt: TGTGCCAGCAGAGAGGGGGCAGGAGCGGGAAAACTGTTTTTT

j_gene: TRBJ1-2
abundance: few
v_gene: TRBV5-1
d_gene: -
CDR3aa: CASSVTGSLYGYTF
CDR3nt: TGCGCCAGCAGCGTGACCGGGTCACTCTATGGCTACACCTTC

j_gene: TRBJ2-7
abundance: few
v_gene: TRBV27
d_gene: -
CDR3aa: CASSLGVNYEQYF
CDR3nt: TGTGCCAGCAGTTTGGGAGTCAACTACGAGCAGTACTTC

j_gene: TRBJ1-2
abundance: -
v_gene: TRBV20-1
d_gene: -
CDR3aa: CSARDLFASAF
CDR3nt: TGCAGTGCTAGAGATTTATTCGCTTCAGCGTTC

j_gene: TRBJ2-4
abundance: -
v_gene: TRBV7-2
d_gene: TRBD2
CDR3aa: CASSPQTSGILNIQYF
CDR3nt: TGTGCCAGCAGCCCTCAGACTAGCGGGATCCTAAACATTCAGTACTTC

j_gene: TRBJ2-3
abundance: -
v_gene: TRBV5-1
d_gene: TRBD2
CDR3aa: CASSSRPGGGGVPTDTQYF
CDR3nt: TGCGCCAGCAGCTCCAGGCCAGGTGGCGGGGGAGTCCCCACAGATACGCAGTATTTT